This T cell receptor (beta chain) emerged from a study of T cells after yellow fever vaccination. In TCRdb, the 5' RACE reads were re-called with MiXCR into one record per CDR3 protein. The table lists about 320,000 distinct CDR3 sequences, around 7% of them singletons. Source: PBMCs, taken around 45 days after the first yellow fever vaccination. The TCR comes from a man younger than 35 who received the YFV17D yellow fever vaccine.

The CDR3 DNA follows: TGTGCCATCAGGGAGGGAAGAAGGGAGAACACCGGGGAGCTGTTTTTT. Protein product: CAIREGRRENTGELFF. The genes are TRBV10-3 and TRBJ2-2; tentative D call: TRBD2 (6 bases). Trimming shortened V by 6 bases and J by 1 base, and 15 bases separated the two germline ends. CDR1 is ENHRY and CDR2 is SYGVKD in the germline V gene. This CDR3 is built from 16 residues.